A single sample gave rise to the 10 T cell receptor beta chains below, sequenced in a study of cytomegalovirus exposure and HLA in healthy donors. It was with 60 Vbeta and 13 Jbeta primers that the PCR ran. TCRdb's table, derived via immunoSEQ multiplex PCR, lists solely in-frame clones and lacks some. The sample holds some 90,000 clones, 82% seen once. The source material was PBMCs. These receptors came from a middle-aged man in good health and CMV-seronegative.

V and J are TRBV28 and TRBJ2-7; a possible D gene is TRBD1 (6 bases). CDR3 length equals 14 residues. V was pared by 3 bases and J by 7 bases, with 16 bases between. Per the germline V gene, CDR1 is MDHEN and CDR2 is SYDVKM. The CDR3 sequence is CASSFLNRAGEQYF. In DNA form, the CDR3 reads TGTGCCAGCAGTTTCCTGAACAGGGCTGGAGAGCAGTACTTC.

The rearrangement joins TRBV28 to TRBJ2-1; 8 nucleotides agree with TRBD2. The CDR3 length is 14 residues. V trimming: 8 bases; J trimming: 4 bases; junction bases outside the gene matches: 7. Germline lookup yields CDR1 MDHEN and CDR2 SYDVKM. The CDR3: CASEAGVSYNEQFF. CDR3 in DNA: TGTGCCAGCGAAGCGGGAGTGTCGTACAATGAGCAGTTCTTC.

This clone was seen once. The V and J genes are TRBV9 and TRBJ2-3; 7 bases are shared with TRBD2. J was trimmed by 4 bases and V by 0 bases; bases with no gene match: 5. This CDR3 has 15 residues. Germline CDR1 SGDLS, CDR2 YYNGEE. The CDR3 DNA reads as TGTGCCAGCAGCGTAGAAGGACTAGGTTCAGATACGCAGTATTTT. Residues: CASSVEGLGSDTQYF.

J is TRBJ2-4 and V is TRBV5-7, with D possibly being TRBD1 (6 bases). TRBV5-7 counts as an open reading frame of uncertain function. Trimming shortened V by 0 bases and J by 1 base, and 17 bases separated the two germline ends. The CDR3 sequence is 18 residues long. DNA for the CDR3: TGTGCCAGCAGCTTGGGCCCAGGGGCTGGCTGGGCCAAAAACATTCAGTACTTC. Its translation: CASSLGPGAGWAKNIQYF.

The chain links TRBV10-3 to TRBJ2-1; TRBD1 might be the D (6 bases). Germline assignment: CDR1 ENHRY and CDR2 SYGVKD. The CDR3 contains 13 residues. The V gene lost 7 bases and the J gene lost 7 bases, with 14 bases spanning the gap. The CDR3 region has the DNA TGTGCCATCACCCCAGGGGCGCGGAATGAGCAGTTCTTC. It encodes CAITPGARNEQFF.

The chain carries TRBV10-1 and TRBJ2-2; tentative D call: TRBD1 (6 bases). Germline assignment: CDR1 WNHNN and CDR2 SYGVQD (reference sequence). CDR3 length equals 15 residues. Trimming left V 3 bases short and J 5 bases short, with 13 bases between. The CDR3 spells CASSERAGVTGELFF. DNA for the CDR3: TGCGCCAGCAGTGAAAGGGCAGGGGTTACCGGGGAGCTGTTTTTT.

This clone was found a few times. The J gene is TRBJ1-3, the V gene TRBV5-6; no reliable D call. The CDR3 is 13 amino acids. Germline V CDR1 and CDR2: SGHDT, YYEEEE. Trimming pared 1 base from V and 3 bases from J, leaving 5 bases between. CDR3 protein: CASSLRDGNTIYF. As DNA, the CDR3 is TGTGCCAGCAGCTTGCGGGATGGAAACACCATATATTTT.

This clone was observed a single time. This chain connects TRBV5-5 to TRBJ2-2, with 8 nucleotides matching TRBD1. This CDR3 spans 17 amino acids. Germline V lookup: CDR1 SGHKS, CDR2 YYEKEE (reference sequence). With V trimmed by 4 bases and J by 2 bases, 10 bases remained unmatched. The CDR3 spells CASSRHATGANTGELFF. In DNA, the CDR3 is TGTGCCAGCAGCCGCCATGCGACAGGGGCAAACACCGGGGAGCTGTTTTTT. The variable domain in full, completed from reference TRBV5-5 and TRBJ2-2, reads DAGVTQSPTHLIKTRGQQVTLRCSPISGHKSVSWYQQVLGQGPQFIFQYYEKEERGRGNFPDRFSARQFPNYSSELNVNALLLGDSALYLCASSRHATGANTGELFFGEGSRLTVL.

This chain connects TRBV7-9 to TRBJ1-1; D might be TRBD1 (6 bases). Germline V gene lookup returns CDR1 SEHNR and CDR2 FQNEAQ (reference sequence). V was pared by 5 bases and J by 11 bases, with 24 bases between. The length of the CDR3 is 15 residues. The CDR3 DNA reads TGTGCCAGCAGCCTTATCTTAGGGGGGGCACAGAGTGCTTTCTTT. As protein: CASSLILGGAQSAFF.

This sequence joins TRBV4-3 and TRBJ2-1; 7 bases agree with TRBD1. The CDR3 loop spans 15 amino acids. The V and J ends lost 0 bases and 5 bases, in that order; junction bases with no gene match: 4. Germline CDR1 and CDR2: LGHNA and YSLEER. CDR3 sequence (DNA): TGCGCCAGCAGCCAAGAGGGCAGGGGGAACAATGAGCAGTTCTTC. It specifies CASSQEGRGNNEQFF.